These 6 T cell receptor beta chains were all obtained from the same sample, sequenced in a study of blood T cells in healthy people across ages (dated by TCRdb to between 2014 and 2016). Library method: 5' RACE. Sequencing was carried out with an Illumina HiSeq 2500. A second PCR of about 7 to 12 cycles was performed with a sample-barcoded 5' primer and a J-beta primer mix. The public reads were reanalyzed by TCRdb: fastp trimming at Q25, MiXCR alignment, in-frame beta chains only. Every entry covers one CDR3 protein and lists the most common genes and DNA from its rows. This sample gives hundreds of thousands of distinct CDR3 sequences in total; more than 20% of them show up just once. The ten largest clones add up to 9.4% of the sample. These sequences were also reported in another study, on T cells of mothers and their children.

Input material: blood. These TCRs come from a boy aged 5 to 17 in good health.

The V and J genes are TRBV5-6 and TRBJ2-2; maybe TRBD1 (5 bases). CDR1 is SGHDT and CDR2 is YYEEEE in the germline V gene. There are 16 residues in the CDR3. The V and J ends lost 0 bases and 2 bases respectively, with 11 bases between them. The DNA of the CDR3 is TGTGCCAGCAGCTTGGGCGTAGGGGAAAACACCGGGGAGCTGTTTTTT. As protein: CASSLGVGENTGELFF.

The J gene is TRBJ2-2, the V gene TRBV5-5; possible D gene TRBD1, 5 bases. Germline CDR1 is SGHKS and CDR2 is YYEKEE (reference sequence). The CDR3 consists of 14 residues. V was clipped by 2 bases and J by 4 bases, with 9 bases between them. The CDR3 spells CASSFSDSTGELFF. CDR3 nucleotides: TGTGCCAGCAGCTTCTCCGACAGCACCGGGGAGCTGTTTTTT.

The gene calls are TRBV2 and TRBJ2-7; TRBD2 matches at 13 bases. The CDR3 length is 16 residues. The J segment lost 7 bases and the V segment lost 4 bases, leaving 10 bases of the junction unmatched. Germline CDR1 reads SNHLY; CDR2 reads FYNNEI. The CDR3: CASSVGGLAGYGEQYF. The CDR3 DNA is TGTGCCAGCAGTGTCGGGGGACTAGCGGGATACGGTGAGCAGTACTTC. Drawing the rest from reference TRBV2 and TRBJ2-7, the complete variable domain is EPEVTQTPSHQVTQMGQEVILRCVPISNHLYFYWYRQILGQKVEFLVSFYNNEISEKSEIFDDQFSVERPDGSNFTLKIRSTKLEDSAMYFCASSVGGLAGYGEQYFGPGTRLTVT.

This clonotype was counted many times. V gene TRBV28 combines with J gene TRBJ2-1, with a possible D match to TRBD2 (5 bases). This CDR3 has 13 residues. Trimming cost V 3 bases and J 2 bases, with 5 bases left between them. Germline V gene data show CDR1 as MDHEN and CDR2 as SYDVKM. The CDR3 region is CASSFGAYNEQFF. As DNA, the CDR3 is TGTGCCAGCAGTTTCGGGGCCTACAATGAGCAGTTCTTC.

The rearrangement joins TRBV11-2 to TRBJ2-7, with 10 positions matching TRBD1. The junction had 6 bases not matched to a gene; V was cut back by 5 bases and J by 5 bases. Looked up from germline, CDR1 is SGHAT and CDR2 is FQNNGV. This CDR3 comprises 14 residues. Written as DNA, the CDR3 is TGTGCCAGCAGCCCCGGGACAGGGGCCAACGAGCAGTACTTC. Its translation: CASSPGTGANEQYF.

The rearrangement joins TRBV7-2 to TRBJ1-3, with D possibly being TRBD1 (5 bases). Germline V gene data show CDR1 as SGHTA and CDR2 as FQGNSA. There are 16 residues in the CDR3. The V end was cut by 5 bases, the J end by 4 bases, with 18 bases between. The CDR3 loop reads CASSERPGRGGNTIYF. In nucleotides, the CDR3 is TGTGCCAGCAGCGAGCGACCAGGGCGTGGAGGAAACACCATATATTTT.